This T cell receptor beta chain was recorded in a study of cytomegalovirus exposure and HLA in healthy donors. Both 60 Vbeta primers and 13 Jbeta primers went into the PCR. Assay used: immunoSEQ multiplex PCR; TCRdb lists only in-frame clones, some missing. The repertoire holds around 100,000 clones, with 82% as singletons. Germline CDR1 and CDR2: SGHRS and YFSETQ. The V gene end was trimmed by 4 bases and the J gene end by 3 bases; junction bases not matched to a gene: 7. This CDR3 region has 15 residues. Study-wide results and caveats: It was likely that a cluster of highly shared sequence variants was a sequencing artifact. In a later analysis, at a false discovery rate of 0.05, some 17,000 TCR beta sequences were associated with HLA alleles.

Worth noting for this clone: The antigen is unknown.

The source material was PBMCs. This sequence originates from a woman between 18 and 30 years old in good health and CMV-seronegative. The chain couples TRBV5-1 to TRBJ1-3; 7 nucleotides match TRBD1. The chain's CDR3 is CASSPPTGDGNTIYF. The CDR3 DNA reads as TGCGCCAGCAGCCCACCCACAGGGGATGGAAACACCATATATTTT.